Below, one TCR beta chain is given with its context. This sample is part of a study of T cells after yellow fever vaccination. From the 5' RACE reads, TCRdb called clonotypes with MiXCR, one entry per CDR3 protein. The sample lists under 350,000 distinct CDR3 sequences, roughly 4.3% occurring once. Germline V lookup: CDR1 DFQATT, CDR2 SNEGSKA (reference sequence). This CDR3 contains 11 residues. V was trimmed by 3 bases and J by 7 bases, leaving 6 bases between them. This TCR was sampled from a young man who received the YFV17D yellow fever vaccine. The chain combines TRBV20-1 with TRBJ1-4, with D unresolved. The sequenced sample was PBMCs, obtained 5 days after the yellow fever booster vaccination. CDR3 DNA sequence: TGCAGTGCTAGGAGTGGTGAAAAACTGTTTTTT. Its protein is CSARSGEKLFF.